This is a list of T cell receptor beta chains from one sample in a study of cytomegalovirus exposure and HLA in healthy donors. Produced via immunoSEQ multiplex PCR; TCRdb's table is partial and in-frame only. Of around 200,000 clones listed, 80% to 85% are singletons. Sequencing was done on a sample of PBMCs. These receptors all come from a woman aged 18-29 years in good health and CMV-seropositive. Both conserved end residues are part of each CDR3. The D gene is left open where the match is weak. A clone size is listed for some rows: how often the clone was seen (once, few, many), or a class if it is expanded.

NA,TRBV7-9,TRBD1,TRBJ1-4,TGTGCCAGCAGCTTACAGACAGGGCAAACCGAAAAACTGTTTTTT,CASSLQTGQTEKLFF
NA,TRBV7-3,NA,TRBJ2-2,TGTGCCAGCAGCTTAGGAGCTCGGGGGGAGCTGTTTTTT,CASSLGARGELFF
once,TRBV5-4,TRBD2,TRBJ2-7,TGTGCCAGCAGCCGGACAATAGCGGGCCTGGGGAGGGGCGAGCAGTACTTC,CASSRTIAGLGRGEQYF
NA,TRBV6-5,NA,TRBJ1-1,TGTGCCAGCAGCCGAGGCGAGGGGAACACTGAAGCTTTCTTT,CASSRGEGNTEAFF
NA,TRBV12-5,TRBD1,TRBJ2-5,TGTGCTAGTGGACAGACAGGGTTCGGGACCCAGTACTTC,CASGQTGFGTQYF
NA,TRBV11-2,NA,TRBJ1-3,TGTGCCAGCAGCAGCAGGGTAAACGCGGGAAACACCATATATTTT,CASSSRVNAGNTIYF
NA,TRBV6-6,TRBD1,TRBJ2-7,TGTGCCAGCAGGGGACAGGGTCCCTACGAGCAGTACTTC,CASRGQGPYEQYF
NA,TRBV7-8,NA,TRBJ1-5,TGTGCCAGCAGCTTAGCGGCGGGAGGGAATCAGCCCCAGCATTTT,CASSLAAGGNQPQHF
NA,TRBV10-2,TRBD2,TRBJ2-6,TGCGCCAGCAGTGATTTAGGTGGTAGCGGGGGATATATGTCCGGGGCCAACGTCCTGACTTTC,CASSDLGGSGGYMSGANVLTF
NA,TRBV5-4,TRBD2,TRBJ2-1,TGTGCCAGCAGCCCGGGACTAGCGGGGGCCTTATACAATGAGCAGTTCTTC,CASSPGLAGALYNEQFF
few,TRBV4-1,NA,TRBJ2-1,TGCGCCAGCAGCCAAGTAGATCTGGGGTTCAGGGGTGAGCAGTTCTTC,CASSQVDLGFRGEQFF
NA,TRBV7-9,NA,TRBJ2-7,TGTGCCAGCAGCCCAGGACTTGCCGGCGGGTCCGAGCAGTACTTC,CASSPGLAGGSEQYF
NA,TRBV7-9,NA,TRBJ1-2,TGTGCCAGCAGCGACAAACAGGGCTATGGCTACACCTTC,CASSDKQGYGYTF
NA,TRBV18,NA,TRBJ2-7,TGTGCCAGCTCCGACTCGATCTCCTACGAGCAGTACTTC,CASSDSISYEQYF
few,TRBV6-1,NA,TRBJ1-1,TGTGCCAGCAGTTATATGAACACTGAAGCTTTCTTT,CASSYMNTEAFF
NA,TRBV19,NA,TRBJ2-7,TGTGCCAGTAGTTGGGGGGACTCAACCTACGAGCAGTACTTC,CASSWGDSTYEQYF
NA,TRBV14,NA,TRBJ2-1,TGTGCCAGCAGCCAAGGAGGTTTATGGAATGAGCAGTTCTTC,CASSQGGLWNEQFF
NA,TRBV28,NA,TRBJ2-7,TGTGCCAGCAGTTTATCCATCTCCTACGAGCAGTACTTC,CASSLSISYEQYF
NA,TRBV14,TRBD1,TRBJ2-2,TGTGCCAGCAGCCAAGCACAGGGGGTTAACACCGGGGAGCTGTTTTTT,CASSQAQGVNTGELFF
NA,TRBV15,TRBD1,TRBJ2-2,TGTGCCACCAGCAGAAATCGCCCGGACAGGCGTACCGGGGAGCTGTTTTTT,CATSRNRPDRRTGELFF
NA,TRBV6-4,TRBD2,TRBJ2-1,TGTGCCAGCAGTGCACTGGGCGGGGGTTCGGGAGTTTCCTACAATGAGCAGTTCTTC,CASSALGGGSGVSYNEQFF
once,TRBV19,TRBD1,TRBJ1-2,TGTGCCAGTAGCATATCCGGGACAGGGGGCGGATATGGCTACACCTTC,CASSISGTGGGYGYTF
NA,TRBV6-1,NA,TRBJ1-6,TGTGCCTGTTGTACAGTGAGCTCCTATAATTCACCCCTCCACTTT,CACCTVSSYNSPLHF
NA,TRBV4-3,TRBD1,TRBJ2-2,TGCGCCAGCAGCCAAATGAGGGACAGCCACACCGGGGAGCTGTTTTTT,CASSQMRDSHTGELFF
NA,TRBV5-1,NA,TRBJ2-5,TGCGCCAGCAGCTTGTTCCCAGGGGAAGAGACCCAGTACTTC,CASSLFPGEETQYF
few,TRBV5-1,NA,TRBJ1-1,TGCGCCAGCAGCCCCCCGGGCACTGAAGCTTTCTTT,CASSPPGTEAFF
once,TRBV19,TRBD1,TRBJ1-2,TGTGCCAGTAGTTACCGGGACAGGGGGTTCTATGGCTACACCTTC,CASSYRDRGFYGYTF
NA,TRBV6-6,TRBD1,TRBJ1-3,TGTGCCAGCAGTGAGACAGGGTCTGGAAACACCATATATTTT,CASSETGSGNTIYF
few,TRBV11-2,TRBD2,TRBJ2-2,TGTGCCAGCAGCGTTAGCGGGGGGCGGAGCGGGGAGCTGTTTTTT,CASSVSGGRSGELFF
NA,TRBV29-1,NA,TRBJ1-2,TGCAGCGTTGAAGCTAGACTCACGGAGGGCTACACCTTC,CSVEARLTEGYTF
NA,TRBV7-6,NA,TRBJ1-4,TGTGCCAGCAGCCGAATCGCGGGGGGCAATGAAAAACTGTTTTTT,CASSRIAGGNEKLFF
NA,TRBV4-3,NA,TRBJ2-1,TGCGCCAGCAGCCAAGAAGTTACCGGTGAGCAGTTCTTC,CASSQEVTGEQFF
NA,TRBV5-4,TRBD1,TRBJ1-1,TGTGCCAGCAGACGGACAGGGGGCAAAACTGAAGCTTTCTTT,CASRRTGGKTEAFF
NA,TRBV2,TRBD1,TRBJ1-5,TGTGCCAGCAGGGACAGGGCGGATCAGCCCCAGCATTTT,CASRDRADQPQHF
NA,TRBV4-2,NA,TRBJ2-1,TGTGCCAGCAGCCAAGGAGACAATGAGCAGTTCTTC,CASSQGDNEQFF
NA,TRBV5-1,TRBD1,TRBJ1-4,TGCGCCAGCCAAGCCGGGACAGGAGGTGAAAAACTGTTTTTT,CASQAGTGGEKLFF
NA,TRBV7-8,NA,TRBJ1-5,TGTGCCAGCAGCCCCTTCAATCAGCCCCAGCATTTT,CASSPFNQPQHF
NA,TRBV5-6,NA,TRBJ2-2,TGTGCCAGCAGCTTGCTTACGGAGGGCACCGGGGAGCTGTTTTTT,CASSLLTEGTGELFF
NA,TRBV5-1,TRBD1,TRBJ1-4,TGCGCCAGCAGCGAGGACAGGGAAAAACTGTTTTTT,CASSEDREKLFF
NA,TRBV20-1,NA,TRBJ1-1,TGCAGTGCTAGAGACAGTACTGAAGCTTTCTTT,CSARDSTEAFF
NA,TRBV10-2,TRBD1,TRBJ1-2,TGCGCCAGCAGCCGGGACAGAGCTAACTATGGCTACACCTTC,CASSRDRANYGYTF
few,TRBV19,TRBD1,TRBJ1-5,TGTGCCAGTAGTGCAGACAGGGGTGATCAGCCCCAGCATTTT,CASSADRGDQPQHF
few,TRBV27,NA,TRBJ1-1,TGTGCCAGCAGTTCGCAGGAAATGAACACTGAAGCTTTCTTT,CASSSQEMNTEAFF